The entry below gives a single T cell receptor beta chain sequence along with its context. The CDR3 length is 17 residues. V was clipped by 0 bases and J by 8 bases, with 18 bases between them. CDR1 is SGHRS, CDR2 YFSETQ, per germline. These data come from a study of CD8 T cells in Susac syndrome. As for the study in general: Treatment at blood withdrawal was none, corticosteroids, or intravenous immunoglobulin alone in Susac syndrome patients.

An input of roughly 0.45 to 1 ug of RNA was subjected to reverse transcription using random hexamers. TCRdb processed the immunoSEQ multiplex PCR reads anew with MiXCR; each CDR3 protein has one entry. The table has around 71,000 distinct CDR3 sequences, around 93% seen once. The recently defined diagnostic criteria for definite or probable disease were met by the Susac syndrome patients. The specimen sequenced was CD4+ T cells from PBMCs. The source is a human donor with Susac syndrome. The rearrangement uses TRBV5-1 and TRBJ1-6; D is perhaps TRBD1 (5 bases). The CDR3 bases are TGCGCCAGCAGCTTGGCCGGGTCGAGGGGTGTACATTCACCCCTCCACTTT. The encoded protein is CASSLAGSRGVHSPLHF. The variable domain in full, completed from reference TRBV5-1 and TRBJ1-6, reads KAGVTQTPRYLIKTRGQQVTLSCSPISGHRSVSWYQQTPGQGLQFLFEYFSETQRNKGNFPGRFSGRQFSNSRSEMNVSTLELGDSALYLCASSLAGSRGVHSPLHFGNGTRLTVT.